These 5 T cell receptor beta chains share one sample of origin, sequenced in a study of cytotoxic CD8 clonotypes in ibrutinib-treated CLL. Generated by immunoSEQ multiplex PCR, the TCRdb table keeps only in-frame clones and is missing some. The table records just over 200,000 clones, 70% to 75% of them present only once. The input for sequencing was PBMCs, taken after 12 months of ibrutinib treatment. These receptors originate from a human donor with chronic lymphocytic leukemia.

This rearrangement joins TRBV7-3 to TRBJ1-2, with D possibly matching TRBD1 (5 bases). The CDR3 length is 14 residues. Germline V gives CDR1 SGHTA, CDR2 FQGTGA. Trimming left V 3 bases short and J 4 bases short, with 12 bases between. The CDR3: CASSFGTGVYGYTF. The CDR3 region has the DNA TGTGCCAGCAGCTTTGGTACAGGAGTCTATGGCTACACCTTC.

The table lists this clone with a few counts. The chain links TRBV5-6 to TRBJ2-3; 8 bases are a match to TRBD1. J gave up 2 bases and V 4 bases, and 6 bases lay outside the gene matches. The germline V gene has CDR1 SGHDT and CDR2 YYEEEE. The CDR3 spans 15 residues. CDR3 nucleotides: TGTGCCAGCAGCCGCCGACAGGGGATCACAGATACGCAGTATTTT. Translation gives CASSRRQGITDTQYF.

The chain couples TRBV7-2 to TRBJ1-2; D is ambiguous. In germline, CDR1 is SGHTA, CDR2 FQGNSA. V was shortened by 7 bases and J by 9 bases, with 18 bases between the two germline ends. The CDR3 has 13 residues. CDR3 coding DNA: TGTGCCAGCAAACCCCTGGGCCGGGCTCGCTACACCTTC. Amino acid sequence: CASKPLGRARYTF. The variable domain in full, completed from reference TRBV7-2 and TRBJ1-2, reads GAGVSQSPSNKVTEKGKDVELRCDPISGHTALYWYRQSLGQGLEFLIYFQGNSAPDKSGLPSDRFSAERTGGSVSTLTIQRTQQEDSAVYLCASKPLGRARYTFGSGTRLTVV.

The chain has TRBV6-5 and TRBJ1-2; 9 bases line up with TRBD1. CDR3 length equals 14 residues. Germline assignment: CDR1 MNHEY and CDR2 SVGAGI. V lost 4 bases and J lost 7; bases outside the gene matches: 7. In DNA, the CDR3 is TGTGCCAGCAGTTCCGGGACAGGGACCCCTGGCTACACCTTC. Translation: CASSSGTGTPGYTF.

The V and J genes are TRBV6-5 and TRBJ1-1; D may be TRBD1 (6 bases). CDR1 MNHEY and CDR2 SVGAGI come from the germline V gene. This CDR3 spans 15 amino acids. V was cut by 3 bases and J by 2 bases, with 13 bases left in between. The CDR3 here is CASSYGTGPNTEAFF. The DNA for the CDR3 is TGTGCCAGCAGTTATGGTACAGGGCCAAACACTGAAGCTTTCTTT.